This T cell receptor beta chain was observed in a study of blood T cell repertoires in COVID-19. Overall study: The origin of the acute and convalescent COVID-19 samples was the United States, Italy and Spain.

Original processing methods: Nucleated cell number was recorded as an estimate derived from reference gene primer amplification. Sequencing used immunoSEQ multiplex PCR; TCRdb keeps in-frame clones, though not all of them. That table supplies the V and J calls and clone size; D and trimming were determined from the DNA. The table includes 200,000 or so clones, 80% to 90% detected once. This CDR3 is 15 amino acids long. After removal of 6 bases from V and 0 bases from J, the junction contained 6 bases not matched to a gene. Looked up from germline, CDR1 is MNHEY and CDR2 is SVGAGI. Donors were grouped by their self-reported clinical history.

Sequencing was done on a sample of PBMCs or T cells enriched from blood (not recorded which). This chain links TRBV6-5 with TRBJ2-7, with 9 bases identical to TRBD1. The receptor's source is a woman between 40 and 55 years old with acute COVID-19. The chain's CDR3 is CASRPDRGLSYEQYF. The CDR3 nucleotides are TGTGCCAGCAGACCGGACAGGGGACTCTCCTACGAGCAGTACTTC.